The TCR beta chain described here comes from a study of T cell responses to AZD1222 COVID-19 vaccine. Study-wide results and limits: Compared with day 0, the breadth and depth of the Spike-specific TCR repertoire rose significantly after two doses of AZD1222. In a largely white British group with more females than males, clonal diversity was possibly underestimated. Scientists sampled the repertoires only once the peak T cell response had passed.

As to this clone: Its antigen is as yet unknown.

Sequenced by immunoSEQ multiplex PCR; TCRdb stores in-frame clones only, minus some. The repertoire consists of approximately 140,000 clones, with 80% to 95% occurring once and the leading ten covering roughly 2%. From germline, CDR1 is KGHSH and CDR2 LQKENI. V was pared by 6 bases and J by 8 bases, with 13 bases between. This CDR3 has 12 amino acids. The input for sequencing was peripheral blood, taken 28 days after the second AZD1222 dose. This clonotype was obtained from an adult who received the AZD1222 COVID-19 vaccine. This chain links TRBV18 with TRBJ1-1; TRBD1 is a possible D gene (5 bases). This CDR3 reads CASSTGGIEAFF. CDR3 DNA sequence: TGTGCCAGCTCCACGGGGGGTATCGAAGCTTTCTTT.